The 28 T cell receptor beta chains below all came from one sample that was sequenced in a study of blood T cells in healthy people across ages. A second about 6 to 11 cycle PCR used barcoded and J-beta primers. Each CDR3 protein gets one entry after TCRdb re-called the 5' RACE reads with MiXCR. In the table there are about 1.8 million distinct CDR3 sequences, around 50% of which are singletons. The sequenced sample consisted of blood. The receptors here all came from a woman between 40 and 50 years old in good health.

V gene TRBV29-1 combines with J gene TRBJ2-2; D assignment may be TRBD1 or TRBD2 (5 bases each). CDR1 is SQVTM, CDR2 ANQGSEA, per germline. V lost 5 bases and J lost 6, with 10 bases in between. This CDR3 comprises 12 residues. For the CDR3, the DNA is TGCAGCGTTTCAGAGGGGCCCGGGGAGCTGTTTTTT. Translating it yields CSVSEGPGELFF.

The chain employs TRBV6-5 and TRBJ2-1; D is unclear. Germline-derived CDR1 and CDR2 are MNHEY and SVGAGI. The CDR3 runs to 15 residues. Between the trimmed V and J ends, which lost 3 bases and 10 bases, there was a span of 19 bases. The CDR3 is CASSYQGVLQAEQFF. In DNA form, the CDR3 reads TGTGCCAGCAGTTATCAAGGCGTCCTTCAAGCGGAGCAGTTCTTC.

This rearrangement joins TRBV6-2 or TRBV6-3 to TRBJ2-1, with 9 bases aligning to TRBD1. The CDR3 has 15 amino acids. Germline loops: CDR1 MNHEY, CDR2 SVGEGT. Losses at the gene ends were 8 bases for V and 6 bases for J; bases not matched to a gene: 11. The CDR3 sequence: CASGRRDRDLNEQFF. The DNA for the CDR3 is TGTGCCAGCGGTCGTAGGGACAGGGATCTCAATGAGCAGTTCTTC.

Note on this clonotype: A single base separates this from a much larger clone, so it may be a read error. CDR3 bases: TGTGCCAGCAATACCCCTCTGGGCATAGGGACCCAGTACTTC. It is translated as CASNTPLGIGTQYF. The rearrangement links TRBV12-3 or TRBV12-4 to TRBJ2-5, with unresolved D. This CDR3 spans 14 amino acids. V lost 7 bases, J lost 7 bases, and 19 bases lay in between.

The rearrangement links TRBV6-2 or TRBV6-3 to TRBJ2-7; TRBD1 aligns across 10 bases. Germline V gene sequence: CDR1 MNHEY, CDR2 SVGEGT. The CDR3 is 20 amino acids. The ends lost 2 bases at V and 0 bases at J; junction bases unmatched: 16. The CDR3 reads CASSYQGIKPGQGTSYEQYF. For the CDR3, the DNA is TGTGCCAGCAGTTACCAGGGAATTAAACCGGGACAGGGGACCTCCTACGAGCAGTACTTC.

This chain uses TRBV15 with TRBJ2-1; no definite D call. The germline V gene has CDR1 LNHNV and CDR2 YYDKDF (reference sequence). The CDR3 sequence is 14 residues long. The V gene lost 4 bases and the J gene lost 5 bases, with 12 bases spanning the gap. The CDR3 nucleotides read TGTGCCACCAGCAACCCCATAGGGAACAATGAGCAGTTCTTC. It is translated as CATSNPIGNNEQFF.

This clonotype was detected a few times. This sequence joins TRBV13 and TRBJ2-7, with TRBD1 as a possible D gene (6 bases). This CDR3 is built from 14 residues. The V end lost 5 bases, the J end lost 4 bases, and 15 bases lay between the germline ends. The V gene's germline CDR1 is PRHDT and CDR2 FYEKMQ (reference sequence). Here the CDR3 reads CASSIGQTYYEQYF. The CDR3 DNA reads TGTGCCAGCAGCATCGGACAGACTTATTACGAGCAGTACTTC.

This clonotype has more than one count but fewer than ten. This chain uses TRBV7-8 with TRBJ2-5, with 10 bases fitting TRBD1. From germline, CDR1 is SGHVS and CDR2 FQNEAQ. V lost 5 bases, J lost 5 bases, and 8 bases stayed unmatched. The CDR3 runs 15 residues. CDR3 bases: TGTGCCAGCAGCATCCCGACAGGGGGCAATGAGACCCAGTACTTC. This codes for CASSIPTGGNETQYF.

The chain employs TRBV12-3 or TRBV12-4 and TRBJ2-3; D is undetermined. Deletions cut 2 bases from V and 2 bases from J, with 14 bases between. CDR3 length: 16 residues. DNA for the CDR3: TGTGCCAGCAGTTTAATCGCAGGAGCTTACACAGATACGCAGTATTTT. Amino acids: CASSLIAGAYTDTQYF.

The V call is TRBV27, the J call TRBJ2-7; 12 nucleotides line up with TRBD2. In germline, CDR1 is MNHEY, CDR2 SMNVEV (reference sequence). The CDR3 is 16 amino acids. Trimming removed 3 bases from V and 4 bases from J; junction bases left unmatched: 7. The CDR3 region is CASSFSGLAGMYEQYF. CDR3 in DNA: TGTGCCAGCAGTTTTTCCGGACTAGCGGGGATGTACGAGCAGTACTTC.

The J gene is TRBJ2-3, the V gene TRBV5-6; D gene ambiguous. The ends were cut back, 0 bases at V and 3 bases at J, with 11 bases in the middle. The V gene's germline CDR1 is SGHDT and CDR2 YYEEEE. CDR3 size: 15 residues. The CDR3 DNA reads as TGTGCCAGCAGCTTGGGGCGGACGGCGACAGATACGCAGTATTTT. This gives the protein CASSLGRTATDTQYF.

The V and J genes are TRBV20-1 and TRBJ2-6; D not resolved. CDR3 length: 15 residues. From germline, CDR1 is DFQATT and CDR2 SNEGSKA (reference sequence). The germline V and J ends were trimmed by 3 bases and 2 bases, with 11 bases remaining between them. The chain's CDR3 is CSASLPAAGANVLTF. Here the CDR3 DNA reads TGCAGTGCTAGTCTTCCCGCGGCTGGGGCCAACGTCCTGACTTTC.

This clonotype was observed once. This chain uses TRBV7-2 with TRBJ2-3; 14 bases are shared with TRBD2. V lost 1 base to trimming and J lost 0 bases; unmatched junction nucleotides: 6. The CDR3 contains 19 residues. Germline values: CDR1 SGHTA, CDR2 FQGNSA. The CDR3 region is CASSLGGLAGGPSTDTQYF. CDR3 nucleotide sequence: TGTGCCAGCAGCTTAGGCGGACTAGCGGGGGGCCCTAGCACAGATACGCAGTATTTT.

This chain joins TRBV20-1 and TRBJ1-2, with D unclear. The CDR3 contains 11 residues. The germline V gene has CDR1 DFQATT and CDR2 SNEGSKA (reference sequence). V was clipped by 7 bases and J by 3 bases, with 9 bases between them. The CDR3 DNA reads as TGCAGTGAACAGTCCTACTATGGCTACACCTTC. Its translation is CSEQSYYGYTF.

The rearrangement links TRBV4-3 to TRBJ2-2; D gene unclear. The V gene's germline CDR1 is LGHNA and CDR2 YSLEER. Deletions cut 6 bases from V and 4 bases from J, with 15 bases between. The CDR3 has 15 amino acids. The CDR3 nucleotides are TGCGCCAGCAGTTTTGGTAGCACCGGCACCGGGGAGCTGTTTTTT. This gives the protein CASSFGSTGTGELFF.

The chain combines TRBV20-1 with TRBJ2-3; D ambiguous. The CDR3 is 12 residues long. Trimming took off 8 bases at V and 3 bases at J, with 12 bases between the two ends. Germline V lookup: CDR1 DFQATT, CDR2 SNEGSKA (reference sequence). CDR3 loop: CSKAGLTDTQYF. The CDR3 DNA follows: TGCAGTAAGGCCGGGCTGACAGATACGCAGTATTTT.

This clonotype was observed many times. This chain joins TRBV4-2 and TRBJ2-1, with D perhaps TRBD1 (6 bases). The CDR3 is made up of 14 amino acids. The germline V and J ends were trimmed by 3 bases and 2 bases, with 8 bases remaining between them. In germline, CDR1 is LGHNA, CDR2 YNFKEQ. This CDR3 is CASSQPGAYNEQFF. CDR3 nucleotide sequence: TGTGCCAGCAGCCAGCCAGGGGCCTACAATGAGCAGTTCTTC.

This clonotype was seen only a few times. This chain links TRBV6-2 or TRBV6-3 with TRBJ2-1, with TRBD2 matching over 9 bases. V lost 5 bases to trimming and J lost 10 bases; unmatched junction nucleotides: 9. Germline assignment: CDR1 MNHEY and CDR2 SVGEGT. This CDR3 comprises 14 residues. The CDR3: CASSNPGLAREQFF. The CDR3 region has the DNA TGTGCCAGCAGTAACCCGGGACTAGCACGCGAGCAGTTCTTC.

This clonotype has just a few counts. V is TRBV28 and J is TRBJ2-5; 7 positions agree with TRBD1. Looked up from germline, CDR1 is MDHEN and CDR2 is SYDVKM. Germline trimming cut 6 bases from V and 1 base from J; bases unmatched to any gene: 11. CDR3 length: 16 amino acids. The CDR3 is CASSSRGTGAQETQYF. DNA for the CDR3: TGTGCCAGCAGCTCACGGGGAACAGGGGCCCAAGAGACCCAGTACTTC.

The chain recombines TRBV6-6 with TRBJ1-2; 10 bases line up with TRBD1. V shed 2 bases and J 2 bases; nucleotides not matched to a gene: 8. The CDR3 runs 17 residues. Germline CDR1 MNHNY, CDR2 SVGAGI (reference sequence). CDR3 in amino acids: CASSYPHTGQGNYGYTF. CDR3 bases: TGTGCCAGCAGTTACCCCCATACGGGACAGGGGAACTATGGCTACACCTTC.

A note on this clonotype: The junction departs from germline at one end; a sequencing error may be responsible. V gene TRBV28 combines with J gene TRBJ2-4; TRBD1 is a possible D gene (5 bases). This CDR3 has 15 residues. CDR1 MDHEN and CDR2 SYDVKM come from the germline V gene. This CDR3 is CASEIPGSQGNSQYF. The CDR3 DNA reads TGTGCCAGCGAAATCCCGGGCAGCCAGGGAAACAGTCAGTACTTC.

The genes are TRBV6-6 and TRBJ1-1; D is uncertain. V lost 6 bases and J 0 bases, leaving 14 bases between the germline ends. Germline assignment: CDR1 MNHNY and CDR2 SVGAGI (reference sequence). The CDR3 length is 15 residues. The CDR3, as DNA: TGTGCCAGCAGATTAGTGGGGTACATGAACACTGAAGCTTTCTTT. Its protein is CASRLVGYMNTEAFF.

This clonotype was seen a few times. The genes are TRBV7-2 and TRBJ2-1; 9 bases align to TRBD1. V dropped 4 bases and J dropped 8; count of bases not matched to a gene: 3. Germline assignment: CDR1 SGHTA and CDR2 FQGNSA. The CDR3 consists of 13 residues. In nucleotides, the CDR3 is TGTGCCAGCAGCTGGGACAGGGTTGATGAGCAGTTCTTC. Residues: CASSWDRVDEQFF. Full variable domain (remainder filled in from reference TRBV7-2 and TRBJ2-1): GAGVSQSPSNKVTEKGKDVELRCDPISGHTALYWYRQSLGQGLEFLIYFQGNSAPDKSGLPSDRFSAERTGGSVSTLTIQRTQQEDSAVYLCASSWDRVDEQFFGPGTRLTVL.

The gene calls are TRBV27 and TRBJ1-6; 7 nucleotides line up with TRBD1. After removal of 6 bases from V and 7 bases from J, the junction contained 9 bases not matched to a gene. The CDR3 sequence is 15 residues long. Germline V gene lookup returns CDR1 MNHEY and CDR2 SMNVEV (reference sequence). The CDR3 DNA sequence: TGTGCCAGCAGAATCAAAACAGGGGCGAATTCACCCCTCCACTTT. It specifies CASRIKTGANSPLHF.

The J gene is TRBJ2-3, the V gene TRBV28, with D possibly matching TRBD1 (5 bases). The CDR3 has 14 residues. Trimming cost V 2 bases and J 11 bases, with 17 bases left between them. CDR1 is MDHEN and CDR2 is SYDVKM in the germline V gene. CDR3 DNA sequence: TGTGCCAGCAGTTTAGAAGTGATCCCAAGGGGGCAGTATTTT. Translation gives CASSLEVIPRGQYF.

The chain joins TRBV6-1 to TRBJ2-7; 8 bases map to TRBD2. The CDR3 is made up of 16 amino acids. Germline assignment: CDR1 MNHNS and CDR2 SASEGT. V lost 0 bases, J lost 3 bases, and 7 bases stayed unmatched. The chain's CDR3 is CASSEAAGGLLYEQYF. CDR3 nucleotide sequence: TGTGCCAGCAGTGAAGCTGCGGGGGGCCTTCTCTACGAGCAGTACTTC.

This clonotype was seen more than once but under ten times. In DNA, the CDR3 is TGCGCCAGCAGCCAAGCGATACACGCGCAGAGAACAGATACGCAGTATTTT. Translation: CASSQAIHAQRTDTQYF. The V and J genes are TRBV5-1 and TRBJ2-3; D is ambiguous. V lost 4 bases, J lost 3 bases, and 21 bases lay in between. The CDR3 length is 17 residues. The germline V gene has CDR1 SGHRS and CDR2 YFSETQ. The whole variable domain, remainder taken from reference TRBV5-1 and TRBJ2-3, is KAGVTQTPRYLIKTRGQQVTLSCSPISGHRSVSWYQQTPGQGLQFLFEYFSETQRNKGNFPGRFSGRQFSNSRSEMNVSTLELGDSALYLCASSQAIHAQRTDTQYFGPGTRLTVL.

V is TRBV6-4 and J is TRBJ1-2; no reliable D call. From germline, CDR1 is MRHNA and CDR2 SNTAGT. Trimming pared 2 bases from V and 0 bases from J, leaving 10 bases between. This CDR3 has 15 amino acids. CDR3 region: CASSDRTGANYGYTF. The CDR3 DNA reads TGTGCCAGCAGTGACCGGACGGGAGCTAACTATGGCTACACCTTC.